The rows below give T cell receptor beta chains drawn from one sample of a study of OX40 agonist ivuxolimab in advanced cancers. Assay: immunoSEQ multiplex PCR; the TCRdb copy retains only in-frame clones and omits some. The table records tens of thousands of clones, approximately 90% of them present only once. The specimen comprised CD4+ or CD8+ T cells sorted from blood, sampled in a trial of the OX40 agonist ivuxolimab. These receptors all come from an adult with an advanced solid tumor such as melanoma, head and neck, liver or kidney cancer. CDR3s include the opening cysteine and the closing phenylalanine or tryptophan. The D gene is left open where the match is weak. The size field is filled for only some rows; it gives once, few, many or a size class.

clone_size d_call j_call cdr3_length v_call cdr3_nt cdr3_aa
. TRBD2 TRBJ2-7 15 TRBV4-1 TGCGCCAGCAGCCAACTTAGCGGGAGTAGGTACGAGCAGTACTTC CASSQLSGSRYEQYF
. TRBD1 TRBJ2-7 16 TRBV29-1 TGCAGCGTTGAAGATCTTGGACAGGGGAAAGGATACGAGCAGTACTTC CSVEDLGQGKGYEQYF
medium-sized . TRBJ2-7 13 TRBV2 TGTGCCAGCGGGTCGGGCAGCTCCTACGAGCAGTACTTC CASGSGSSYEQYF
. . TRBJ1-1 16 TRBV9 TGTGCCAGCAGCGTAGCTCCACCGGGGGTCGACACTGAAGCTTTCTTT CASSVAPPGVDTEAFF
. TRBD1 TRBJ2-7 14 TRBV11-3 TGTGCCAGCAGCGAAGGACAGGGTTTCTACGAGCAGTACTTC CASSEGQGFYEQYF
. TRBD2 TRBJ2-5 15 TRBV7-7 TGTGCCAGCAGCTTCGGACTAGCGGGAGTTGAGACCCAGTACTTC CASSFGLAGVETQYF
. TRBD1 TRBJ2-7 15 TRBV19 TGTGCCAGTAGTCCCCCTCCGGGACAGTCCTACGAGCAGTACTTC CASSPPPGQSYEQYF
. TRBD2 TRBJ2-7 15 TRBV5-6 TGTGCCAGCAGCTTCAGACTAGCGGGAGCCCACGAGCAGTACTTC CASSFRLAGAHEQYF
once TRBD2 TRBJ2-3 14 TRBV5-6 TGTGCCAGCAGCTTGGCCGGGAGGCCAGATACGCAGTATTTT CASSLAGRPDTQYF
. . TRBJ2-2 13 TRBV28 TGTGCCAGCAGCCCAGCGAACACCGGGGAGCTGTTTTTT CASSPANTGELFF
. . TRBJ1-5 13 TRBV28 TGTGCCAGCAGTTTTGGGCCGAGTCAGCCCCAGCATTTT CASSFGPSQPQHF
once . TRBJ1-4 14 TRBV29-1 TGCAGCGTTGAATTGGGGGGCCTTAATGAAAAACTGTTTTTT CSVELGGLNEKLFF
. TRBD2 TRBJ2-7 14 TRBV6-1 TGTGCCAGCGGCGGGGGGATTAGGTCCTACGAGCAGTACTTC CASGGGIRSYEQYF
. . TRBJ1-4 15 TRBV5-1 TGCGCCAGCAGCACCGTGGGGCAGCCGAATGAAAAACTGTTTTTT CASSTVGQPNEKLFF
. . TRBJ2-1 15 TRBV21-1 TGTGCCAGCAGCAATAGCGGGAGGTCCTACAATGAGCAGTTCTTC CASSNSGRSYNEQFF
. . TRBJ2-1 17 TRBV21-1 TGTGCCAGCAGCGCCAATACTAGCGGGAGCTCCTACAATGAGCAGTTCTTC CASSANTSGSSYNEQFF
. . TRBJ2-1 15 TRBV11-2 TGTGCCAGCAGCTCCTCTTTGACCCCTCGGCGGGAGCAGTTCTTC CASSSSLTPRREQFF
. . TRBJ1-5 15 TRBV7-8 TGTGCCAGCAGCTTGTTTGCAGGGGGCAATCAGCCCCAGCATTTT CASSLFAGGNQPQHF
. . TRBJ1-5 16 TRBV27 TGTGCCAGCAGCCGGGACACCAGTTATAGCAATCAGCCCCAGCATTTT CASSRDTSYSNQPQHF
. . TRBJ2-7 13 TRBV7-9 TGTGCCAGCAGCTTAAAGTTGTTCTACGAGCAGTACTTC CASSLKLFYEQYF
. TRBD1 TRBJ1-1 13 TRBV5-6 TGTGCCAGCAGCTGGGGGACAGGTACTGAAGCTTTCTTT CASSWGTGTEAFF
. . TRBJ2-1 13 TRBV19 TGTGCCAGTAGTATCGCGGGGGCTGGGGAGCAGTTCTTC CASSIAGAGEQFF
. TRBD2 TRBJ2-7 14 TRBV7-9 TGTGCCAGCAGCTTATCTAGCGGGAGGATCGAGCAGTACTTC CASSLSSGRIEQYF
. . TRBJ2-1 15 TRBV6-5 TGTGCCAGCAGAACACCTCAGGGGTTCGCTGATGAGCAGTTCTTC CASRTPQGFADEQFF
. TRBD2 TRBJ2-7 15 TRBV11-2 TGTGCCAGCAGCTTAGAACTAGCGGTTAACTACGAGCAGTACTTC CASSLELAVNYEQYF
medium-sized . TRBJ1-5 11 TRBV5-8 TGTGCCAGCACCTTCGGGCAGCCCCAGCATTTT CASTFGQPQHF
. . TRBJ1-1 13 TRBV5-1 TGCGCCAGCAGCTCCACAGGGAACACTGAAGCTTTCTTT CASSSTGNTEAFF
. . TRBJ2-1 15 TRBV9 TGTGCCAGCAGCGTAGGGAGGTTCTCCTACAATGAGCAGTTCTTC CASSVGRFSYNEQFF
. . TRBJ1-1 14 TRBV9 TGTGCCAGCAGCACAAGAACCCCGGGGGGCGAGCATTTCTTT CASSTRTPGGEHFF
. . TRBJ2-7 12 TRBV13 TGTGCCAGTCGAGGGTCCTCTTACGAGCAGTACTTC CASRGSSYEQYF
. TRBD1 TRBJ1-2 15 TRBV4-1 TGCGCCAGCAGCCAACCCGGGACAGGGGTGGATGGCTACACCTTC CASSQPGTGVDGYTF
once TRBD2 TRBJ2-3 16 TRBV11-3 TGTGCCAGCAGCTTAGATGGCGGGAGTGGCACAGATACGCAGTATTTT CASSLDGGSGTDTQYF
. TRBD1 TRBJ2-1 16 TRBV19 TGTGCCAGTAGTATAGTACCGGGACAGGGATACAATGAGCAGTTCTTC CASSIVPGQGYNEQFF
. . TRBJ1-6 15 TRBV7-8 TGTGCCAGCAGCGACCGATCCCCCCTTGGTTCACCCCTCCACTTT CASSDRSPLGSPLHF
. TRBD1 TRBJ1-5 14 TRBV27 TGTGCCAGCAGTTTAAACAGGGGTGATCAGCCCCAGCATTTT CASSLNRGDQPQHF
. TRBD2 TRBJ2-2 16 TRBV7-7 TGTGCCAGCAGCTTTGGGCTAGCGGGAGCAACCGGGGAGCTGTTTTTT CASSFGLAGATGELFF
. . TRBJ1-4 12 TRBV28 TGTGCCAGCAGTTTTATTAATGAAAAACTGTTTTTT CASSFINEKLFF
. TRBD2 TRBJ2-1 15 TRBV28 TGTGCCAGCACCCCTCCAGACGGGAGGGAACACGAGCAGTTCTTC CASTPPDGREHEQFF
. . TRBJ2-2 15 TRBV30 TGTGCCTGCCAGGGACTCGGGTGGAACACCGGGGAGCTGTTTTTT CACQGLGWNTGELFF
. . TRBJ2-1 14 TRBV5-6 TGTGCCAGCAGCTGGTCCTTACGGGAAGCTGAGCAGTTCTTC CASSWSLREAEQFF
. . TRBJ2-1 12 TRBV5-4 TGTGCCAGCAGCTACGGGGCGAATGAGCAGTTCTTC CASSYGANEQFF
. . TRBJ1-5 14 TRBV4-2 TGTGCCAGCAGCCAAGGTTTTAGCAATCAGCCCCAGCATTTT CASSQGFSNQPQHF